Ten or more counts support the clone carrying this TCR beta chain. These data originate in a study of T cells in Graves' hyperthyroidism and ophthalmopathy. Germline lookup yields CDR1 MDHEN and CDR2 SYDVKM. There are 16 residues in the CDR3. With 3 bases removed from V and 4 bases from J, the gap between germline ends came to 13 bases. RNA transcripts gave rise to amplified TCR beta CDR3 regions. A first-round RT-PCR of the TCR CDR3 used the HTBI primer set. TCRdb re-called the multiplex PCR reads through MiXCR, storing one row per CDR3 protein. The data hold fewer than 350,000 distinct CDR3 sequences, with roughly 18% observed a single time.

V is TRBV28 and J is TRBJ2-6; D is uncertain. Input material: blood. This sequence was found in a man aged 45-65 years with Graves' ophthalmopathy. The CDR3 protein is CASSFPASWGANVLTF. The CDR3 coding sequence is TGTGCCAGCAGTTTCCCGGCGTCCTGGGGGGCCAACGTCCTGACTTTC.